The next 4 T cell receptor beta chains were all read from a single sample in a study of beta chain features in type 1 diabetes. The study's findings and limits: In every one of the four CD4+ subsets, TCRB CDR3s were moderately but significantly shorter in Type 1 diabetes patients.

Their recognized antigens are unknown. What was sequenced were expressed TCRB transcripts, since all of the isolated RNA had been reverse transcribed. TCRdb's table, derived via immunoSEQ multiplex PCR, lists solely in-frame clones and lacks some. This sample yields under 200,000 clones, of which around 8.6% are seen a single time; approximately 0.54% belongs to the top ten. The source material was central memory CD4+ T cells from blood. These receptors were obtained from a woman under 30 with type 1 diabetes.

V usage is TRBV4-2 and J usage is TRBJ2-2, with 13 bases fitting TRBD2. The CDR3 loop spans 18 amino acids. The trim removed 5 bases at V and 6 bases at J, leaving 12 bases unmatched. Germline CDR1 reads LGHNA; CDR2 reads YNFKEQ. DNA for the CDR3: TGTGCCAGCAGCTTGGGGATACTAGCGGGAGGGAGAGCCGGGGAGCTGTTTTTT. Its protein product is CASSLGILAGGRAGELFF.

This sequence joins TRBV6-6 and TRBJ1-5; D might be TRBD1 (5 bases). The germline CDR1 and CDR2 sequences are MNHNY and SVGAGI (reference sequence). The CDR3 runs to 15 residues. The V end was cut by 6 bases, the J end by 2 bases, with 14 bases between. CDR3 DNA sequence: TGTGCCAGCAGGGACCAGGCGGGGGGCAATCAGCCCCAGCATTTT. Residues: CASRDQAGGNQPQHF.

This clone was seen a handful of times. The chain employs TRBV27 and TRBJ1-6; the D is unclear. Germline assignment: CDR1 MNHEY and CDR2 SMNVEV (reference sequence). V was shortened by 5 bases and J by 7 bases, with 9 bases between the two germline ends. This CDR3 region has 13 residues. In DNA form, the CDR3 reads TGTGCCAGCAGTCCAGGACTCAATTCACCCCTCCACTTT. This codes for CASSPGLNSPLHF.

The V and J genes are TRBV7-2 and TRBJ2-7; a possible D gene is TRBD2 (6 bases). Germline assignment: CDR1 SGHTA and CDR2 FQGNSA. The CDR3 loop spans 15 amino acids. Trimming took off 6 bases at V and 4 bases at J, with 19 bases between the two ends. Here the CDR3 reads CASRYTGTPEYEQYF. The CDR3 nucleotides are TGTGCCAGCAGGTACACCGGGACTCCGGAATACGAGCAGTACTTC.